The present T cell receptor (beta chain) was sequenced within a study of response to subunit inactivated influenza vaccine. The study's findings and limits: Each seasonal influenza vaccination, the authors suggested, recruits few new T cells.

Concerning this clonotype itself: Antigen unknown.

Via MiXCR, TCRdb re-called the RT-PCR reads, giving one row per CDR3 protein. This sample carries around 320,000 distinct CDR3 sequences, about 20% of them seen once, and the ten largest clones take about a tenth. CDR3 length equals 14 residues. Trimming shortened V by 6 bases and J by 0 bases, and 12 bases separated the two germline ends. CDR1 and CDR2 from the germline V gene are DFQATT and SNEGSKA (reference sequence). The J gene is TRBJ2-1, the V gene TRBV20-1; TRBD1 might be the D (5 bases). The specimen was PBMCs from blood, collected 21 months after vaccination. The TCR comes from a man between 50 and 69 years old who received an inactivated influenza vaccine. In DNA, the CDR3 is TGCAGTGCCACAGGTACGAGCTCCTACAATGAGCAGTTCTTC. It encodes CSATGTSSYNEQFF.